These 5 T cell receptor beta chains came from one sample sequenced in a study of regulatory T cells in long-lasting Graves disease. For TCR beta, libraries came from iRepertoire HTBI primers and Arm-PCR of CDR3 regions. From the multiplex PCR reads, TCRdb called clonotypes with MiXCR, one entry per CDR3 protein. The table lists 250,000 or so distinct CDR3 sequences, 15% to 20% of them singletons, with 14% in the top ten. Time point: newly diagnosed GD, antithyroid drugs for less than 3 months. Scientists built the TCR library using RNA that was extracted from PBMCs. This sample also appeared in a second study, on T cells in Graves' hyperthyroidism and ophthalmopathy.

The material was peripheral blood mononuclear cells (PBMCs), obtained at new diagnosis, from a patient treated with antithyroid drugs. Source of these receptors: a woman under 40 with Graves disease.

In this sample, this clonotype turned up many times. This sequence joins TRBV27 and TRBJ1-2; possibly TRBD1 for D (6 bases). Trimming stripped 8 bases from V and 8 bases from J, with 21 bases between. The CDR3 extends over 14 amino acids. Germline V gene sequence: CDR1 MNHEY, CDR2 SMNVEV (reference sequence). CDR3 bases: TGTGCCAGCCGCAATTGGGGCCAGGGGTACGGCTACACCTTC. This sequence encodes CASRNWGQGYGYTF.

This clonotype was counted many times. The chain recombines TRBV5-6 with TRBJ1-1, with TRBD1 matching over 8 bases. CDR3 size: 13 residues. Germline assignment: CDR1 SGHDT and CDR2 YYEEEE. V shed 2 bases, J shed 7 bases, and the junction held 4 bases outside the gene matches. CDR3 DNA: TGTGCCAGCAGCTTCGGGACAGGCCATGAAGCTTTCTTT. Translated: CASSFGTGHEAFF. Full variable domain (remainder filled in from reference TRBV5-6 and TRBJ1-1): DAGVTQSPTHLIKTRGQQVTLRCSPKSGHDTVSWYQQALGQGPQFIFQYYEEEERQRGNFPDRFSGHQFPNYSSELNVNALLLGDSALYLCASSFGTGHEAFFGQGTRLTVV.

This clonotype has a count of ten or more. The chain recombines TRBV6-1 with TRBJ2-7; maybe TRBD1 (7 bases). CDR1 is MNHNS and CDR2 is SASEGT in the germline V gene. The CDR3 is made up of 15 amino acids. Trimming took 5 bases from V and 5 from J, leaving 19 bases between them. The CDR3 spells CASSTYRGQRDEQYF. The CDR3 nucleotides are TGTGCCAGCAGTACCTACCGGGGACAGCGGGACGAGCAGTACTTC.

This clonotype has ten or more counts. The chain links TRBV3-1 to TRBJ1-1, with D possibly being TRBD1 (5 bases). In germline, CDR1 is LGHDT, CDR2 YNNKEL (reference sequence). V was pared by 6 bases and J by 7 bases, with 12 bases between. The CDR3 spans 12 residues. CDR3 DNA: TGTGCCAGCAGTCACCGTGACAGTGAAGCTTTCTTT. It translates to CASSHRDSEAFF.

This clonotype occurred many times. The J gene is TRBJ1-2, the V gene TRBV18; 9 bases fit TRBD1. CDR1 is KGHSH and CDR2 is LQKENI in the germline V gene. Losses at the gene ends were 3 bases for V and 6 bases for J; bases not matched to a gene: 5. This CDR3 comprises 14 residues. CDR3 amino acids: CASSPGTGRDGYTF. For the CDR3, the DNA is TGTGCCAGCTCACCGGGGACAGGGAGGGATGGCTACACCTTC. Based on the CDR3 plus reference TRBV18 and TRBJ1-2, the full variable domain is NAGVMQNPRHLVRRRGQEARLRCSPMKGHSHVYWYRQLPEEGLKFMVYLQKENIIDESGMPKERFSAEFPKEGPSILRIQQVVRGDSAAYFCASSPGTGRDGYTFGSGTRLTVV.